These 9 T cell receptor beta chains were sequenced from one sample in a study of shared clonotypes between healthy human individuals. Here immunoSEQ multiplex PCR was the method, and the copy in TCRdb shows in-frame clones only, minus some. Of about 2.3 million clones listed, 85% to 95% are singletons. The sample comprised naive CD4+ T cells from PBMCs. The sample's subset: CD45RA+ positively selected. All receptors come from a man younger than 35 in good health. Some clones in this sample may be carry-over from other donors' samples.

This sequence joins TRBV7-3 and TRBJ1-1; no clear D gene. Germline CDR1 reads SGHTA; CDR2 reads FQGTGA. V was trimmed by 5 bases and J by 1 base, leaving 11 bases between them. CDR3 length: 14 amino acids. CDR3 sequence (DNA): TGTGCCAGCAGCCCGTCGGGAGGGAACACTGAAGCTTTCTTT. It is translated as CASSPSGGNTEAFF.

The rearrangement links TRBV29-1 to TRBJ1-2; D is undetermined. Trimming stripped 7 bases from V and 2 bases from J, with 8 bases between. The CDR3 runs to 11 residues. Germline V CDR1 and CDR2: SQVTM, ANQGSEA. Here the CDR3 reads CSARENYGYTF. In DNA form, the CDR3 reads TGCAGCGCAAGGGAGAACTATGGCTACACCTTC.

This clone was observed a single time. The rearrangement joins TRBV5-1 to TRBJ1-5; no clear D. V was trimmed by 0 bases and J by 5 bases, leaving 9 bases between them. Germline lookup yields CDR1 SGHRS and CDR2 YFSETQ. The CDR3 consists of 14 residues. The CDR3 DNA reads TGCGCCAGCAGCTTGGAGGGCCGCGATCAGCCCCAGCATTTT. Encoded protein: CASSLEGRDQPQHF. Filled out from reference TRBV5-1 and TRBJ1-5, the complete variable domain reads KAGVTQTPRYLIKTRGQQVTLSCSPISGHRSVSWYQQTPGQGLQFLFEYFSETQRNKGNFPGRFSGRQFSNSRSEMNVSTLELGDSALYLCASSLEGRDQPQHFGDGTRLSIL.

With respect to this clone: Other DNA sequences within the sample encode an identical CDR3. This chain connects TRBV6-1 to TRBJ1-1, with D possibly being TRBD1 (5 bases). The CDR3 extends over 13 amino acids. The ends were cut back, 3 bases at V and 4 bases at J, with 9 bases in the middle. CDR1 is MNHNS, CDR2 SASEGT, per germline. In DNA, the CDR3 is TGTGCCAGCAGTGATCAGGGCGGCACTGAAGCTTTCTTT. Amino acids: CASSDQGGTEAFF.

The chain couples TRBV19 to TRBJ2-1; 13 bases align to TRBD2. The trim removed 7 bases at V and 8 bases at J, leaving 8 bases unmatched. The CDR3 covers 15 residues. Germline V CDR1 and CDR2: LNHDA, SQIVND (reference sequence). The CDR3 reads CASTPTSGRAHEQFF. The CDR3 DNA follows: TGTGCCAGTACCCCCACTAGCGGGAGGGCCCATGAGCAGTTCTTC. The full variable domain, its missing parts supplied by reference TRBV19 and TRBJ2-1, is DGGITQSPKYLFRKEGQNVTLSCEQNLNHDAMYWYRQDPGQGLRLIYYSQIVNDFQKGDIAEGYSVSREKKESFPLTVTSAQKNPTAFYLCASTPTSGRAHEQFFGPGTRLTVL.

This chain joins TRBV7-8 and TRBJ2-5; the match to TRBD2 covers 15 bases. In germline, CDR1 is SGHVS, CDR2 FQNEAQ. This CDR3 has 16 amino acids. Losses at the gene ends were 4 bases for V and 6 bases for J; bases not matched to a gene: 6. CDR3 sequence reads: CASSSPGLAGGKTQYF. DNA of the CDR3: TGTGCCAGCAGCTCCCCTGGACTAGCGGGAGGGAAGACCCAGTACTTC.

This chain joins TRBV28 and TRBJ2-3; perhaps TRBD1 as D (6 bases). V shed 1 base and J shed 0 bases, with 17 bases lying between them. CDR1 is MDHEN and CDR2 is SYDVKM in the germline V gene. The CDR3 extends over 18 amino acids. Here the CDR3 reads CASSLSSGGGFSTDTQYF. CDR3 nucleotides: TGTGCCAGCAGTTTATCGTCCGGTGGGGGCTTTAGCACAGATACGCAGTATTTT.

Of note for this clone: Different DNA sequences within this sample yield the same CDR3. The chain couples TRBV30 to TRBJ2-3; D tentatively fits TRBD1 or TRBD2 (5 bases each). The V gene lost 1 base and the J gene lost 1 base, with 6 bases spanning the gap. Germline CDR1 reads GTSNPN; CDR2 reads SVGIG (reference sequence). The CDR3 loop spans 13 amino acids. CDR3 residues: CAWSGGGTDTQYF. Written as DNA, the CDR3 is TGTGCCTGGAGTGGAGGGGGCACAGATACGCAGTATTTT. Based on the CDR3 plus reference TRBV30 and TRBJ2-3, the full variable domain is SQTIHQWPATLVQPVGSPLSLECTVEGTSNPNLYWYRQAAGRGLQLLFYSVGIGQISSEVPQNLSASRPQDRQFILSSKKLLLSDSGFYLCAWSGGGTDTQYFGPGTRLTVL.

The chain carries TRBV6-5 and TRBJ2-5; tentative D call: TRBD2 (6 bases). V was pared by 0 bases and J by 7 bases, with 15 bases between. The CDR3 has 15 residues. The V gene's germline CDR1 is MNHEY and CDR2 SVGAGI. The CDR3 region is CASSYSNRGLVTQYF. In nucleotides, the CDR3 is TGTGCCAGCAGTTACTCGAACCGGGGACTCGTGACCCAGTACTTC.